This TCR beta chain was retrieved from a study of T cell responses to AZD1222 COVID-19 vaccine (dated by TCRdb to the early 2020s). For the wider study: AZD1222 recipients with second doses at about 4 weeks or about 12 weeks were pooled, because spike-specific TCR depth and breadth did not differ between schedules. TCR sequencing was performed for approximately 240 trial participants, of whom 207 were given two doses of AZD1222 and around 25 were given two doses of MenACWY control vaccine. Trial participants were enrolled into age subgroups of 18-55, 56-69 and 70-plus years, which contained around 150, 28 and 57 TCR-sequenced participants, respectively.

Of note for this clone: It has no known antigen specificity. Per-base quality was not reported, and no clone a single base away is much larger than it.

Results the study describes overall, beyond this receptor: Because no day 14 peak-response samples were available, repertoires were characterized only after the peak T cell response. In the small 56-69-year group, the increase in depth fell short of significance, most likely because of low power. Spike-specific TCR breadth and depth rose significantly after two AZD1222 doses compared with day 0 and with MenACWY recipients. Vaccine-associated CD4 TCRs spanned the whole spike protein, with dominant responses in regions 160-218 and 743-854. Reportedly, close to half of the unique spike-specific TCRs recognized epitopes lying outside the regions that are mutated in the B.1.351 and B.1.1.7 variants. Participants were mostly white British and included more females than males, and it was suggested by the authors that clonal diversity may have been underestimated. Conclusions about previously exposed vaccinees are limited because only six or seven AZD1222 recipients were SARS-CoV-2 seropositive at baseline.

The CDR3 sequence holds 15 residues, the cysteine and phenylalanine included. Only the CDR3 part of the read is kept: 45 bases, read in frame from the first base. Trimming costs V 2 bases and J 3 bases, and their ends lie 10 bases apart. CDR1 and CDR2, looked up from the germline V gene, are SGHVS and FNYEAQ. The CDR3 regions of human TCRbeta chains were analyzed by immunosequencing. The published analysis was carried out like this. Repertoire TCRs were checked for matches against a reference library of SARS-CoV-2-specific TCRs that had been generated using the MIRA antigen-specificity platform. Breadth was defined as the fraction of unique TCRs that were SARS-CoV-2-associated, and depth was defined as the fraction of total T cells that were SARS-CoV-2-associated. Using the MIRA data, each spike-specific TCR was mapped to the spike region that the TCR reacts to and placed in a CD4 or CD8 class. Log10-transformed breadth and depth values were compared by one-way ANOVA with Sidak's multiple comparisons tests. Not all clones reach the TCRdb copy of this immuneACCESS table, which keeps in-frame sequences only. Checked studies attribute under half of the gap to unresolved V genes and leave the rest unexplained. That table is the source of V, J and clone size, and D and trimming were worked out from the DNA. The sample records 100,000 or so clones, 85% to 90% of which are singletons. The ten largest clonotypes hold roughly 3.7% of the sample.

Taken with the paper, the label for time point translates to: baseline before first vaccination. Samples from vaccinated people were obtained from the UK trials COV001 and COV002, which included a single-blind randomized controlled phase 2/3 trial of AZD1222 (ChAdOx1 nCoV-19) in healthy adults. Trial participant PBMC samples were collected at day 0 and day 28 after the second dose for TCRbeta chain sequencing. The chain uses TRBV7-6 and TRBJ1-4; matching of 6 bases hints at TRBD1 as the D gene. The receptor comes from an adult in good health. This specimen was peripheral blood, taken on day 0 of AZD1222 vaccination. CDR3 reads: CASSLLGASNEKLFF. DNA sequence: TGTGCCAGCAGCTTATTGGGGGCCTCTAATGAAAAACTGTTTTTT.